This T cell receptor beta chain was recorded in a study of CD8 T cells in Susac syndrome. This CDR3 has 15 residues. V was cut by 4 bases and J by 5 bases, with 17 bases left in between. Germline V gene lookup returns CDR1 MDHEN and CDR2 SYDVKM. Reverse transcription used about 0.45 to 1 ug RNA and random hexamers. Via MiXCR, TCRdb re-called the immunoSEQ multiplex PCR reads, giving one row per CDR3 protein. The sample records 70,000 or so distinct CDR3 sequences, roughly 94% being singletons. The count of this clonotype is one. The source material was CD8+ T cells from PBMCs. This TCR derives from a human donor in good health. This chain joins TRBV28 and TRBJ2-5; D not resolved. CDR3 in DNA: TGTGCCAGCAGTTCGTGGCAACATCAGGTGGAGACCCAGTACTTC. The encoded protein is CASSSWQHQVETQYF.